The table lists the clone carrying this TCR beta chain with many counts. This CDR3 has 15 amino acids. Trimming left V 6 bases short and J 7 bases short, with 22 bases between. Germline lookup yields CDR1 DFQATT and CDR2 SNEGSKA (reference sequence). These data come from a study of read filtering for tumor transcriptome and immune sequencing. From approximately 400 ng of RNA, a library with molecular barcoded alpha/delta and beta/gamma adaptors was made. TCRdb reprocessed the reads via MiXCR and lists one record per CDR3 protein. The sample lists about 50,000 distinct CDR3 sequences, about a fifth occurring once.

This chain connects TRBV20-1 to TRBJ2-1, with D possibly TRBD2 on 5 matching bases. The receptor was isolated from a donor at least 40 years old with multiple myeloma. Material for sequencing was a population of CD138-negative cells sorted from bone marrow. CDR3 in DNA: TGCAGTGCGCCCACCCTAGCCCAAGTTTGGAATGAGCAGTTCTTC. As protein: CSAPTLAQVWNEQFF.